This TCR beta chain was sequenced in a study of cytomegalovirus exposure and HLA in healthy donors. Study observations and caveats: Within an earlier analysis, most TCR beta V segments proved productive either about 90% or about 30% of the time. The authors listed around 150 TCR beta chains as cytomegalovirus-associated.

This clone was seen a single time. The antigen remains unidentified. CDR3 length: 12 residues. CDR1 is SGHTA and CDR2 is FQGNSA in the germline V gene. V lost 1 base and J 7 bases, leaving 5 bases between the germline ends. Primers: 60 Vbeta forward and 13 Jbeta reverse. TCRdb's copy holds only in-frame clones and misses some; the assay was immunoSEQ multiplex PCR. The sample lists around 120,000 clones; nearly 80% were seen once. J is TRBJ1-5 and V is TRBV7-2; D not certain. The material sequenced was PBMCs. The sequence derives from a woman between 25 and 40 years old in good health and CMV-seropositive. This chain's CDR3 is CASSLGGQPQHF. The CDR3 nucleotides read TGTGCCAGCAGCTTAGGTGGCCAGCCCCAGCATTTT.